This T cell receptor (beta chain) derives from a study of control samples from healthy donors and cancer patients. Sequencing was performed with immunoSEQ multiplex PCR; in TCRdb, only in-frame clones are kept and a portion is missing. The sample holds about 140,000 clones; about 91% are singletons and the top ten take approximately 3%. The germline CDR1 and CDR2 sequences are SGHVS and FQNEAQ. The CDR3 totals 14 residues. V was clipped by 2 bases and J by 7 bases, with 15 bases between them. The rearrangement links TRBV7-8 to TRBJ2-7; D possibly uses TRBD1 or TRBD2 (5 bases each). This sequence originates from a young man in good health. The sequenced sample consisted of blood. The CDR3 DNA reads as TGTGCCAGCAGCTTAAAATCAGGGACGCCTGAGCAGTACTTC. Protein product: CASSLKSGTPEQYF.